A selection of T cell receptor beta chains follows, all from one sample in a study of blood T cell repertoires in COVID-19. The data were produced by immunoSEQ multiplex PCR, yet TCRdb's version contains in-frame clones alone and is incomplete. The data show around 310,000 clones, approximately 89% seen once. The sequencing input was peripheral blood. Receptors were obtained from a woman aged 60-75 years with acute or convalescent COVID-19. Both conserved end residues are part of each CDR3. D genes are given only for firm matches. Expanded clones are given a class, and other clones once, few, many or no size at all.

D,V,size,J,DNA,CDR3
TRBD2,TRBV14,.,TRBJ2-5,TGTGCCAGCAGCCTAGCGGGATTACAAGAGACCCAGTACTTC,CASSLAGLQETQYF
TRBD1,TRBV28,.,TRBJ1-1,TGTGCCAGCAGTTTACAGACTCACAGGGGGCACGGGAACACTGAAGCTTTCTTT,CASSLQTHRGHGNTEAFF
TRBD2,TRBV18,.,TRBJ2-5,TGTGCCAGCTCAATCGCTCGACTAGCGGGAGGCTATTGGGACCAAGAGACCCAGTACTTC,CASSIARLAGGYWDQETQYF
TRBD1,TRBV7-2,.,TRBJ2-7,TGTGCCAGCAGCCCCATGACAGGGGCTCGCGAGCAGTACTTC,CASSPMTGAREQYF
TRBD1,TRBV27,.,TRBJ2-7,TGTGCCAGCATTCGAAGAGGACAGGGAGACTACGAGCAGTACTTC,CASIRRGQGDYEQYF
TRBD1,TRBV7-2,.,TRBJ1-5,TGTGCCAGCAGCTTACTCGGACAGGGGGCCAGTCAGCCCCAGCATTTT,CASSLLGQGASQPQHF
TRBD1,TRBV7-2,.,TRBJ2-7,TGTGCCAGCAGCTTGATCCCGGGACAGGGGGCTAGCGAGCAGTACTTC,CASSLIPGQGASEQYF
TRBD2,TRBV7-2,.,TRBJ2-3,TGTGCCAGCAGCTTAGGTCTAGCGGCCACAGATACGCAGTATTTT,CASSLGLAATDTQYF
.,TRBV7-8,.,TRBJ1-4,TGTGCCAGCAGCTTAGGGACTCCCGCAACTAATGAAAAACTGTTTTTT,CASSLGTPATNEKLFF
TRBD2,TRBV6-6,.,TRBJ2-3,TGTGCCAGCAGCTCAGCGGGGGGCCGCACAGATACGCAGTATTTT,CASSSAGGRTDTQYF
TRBD1,TRBV4-3,.,TRBJ1-1,TGCGCCAGCAGCCAAGATAGAGGGGGCTTGAACACTGAAGCTTTCTTT,CASSQDRGGLNTEAFF
.,TRBV6-4,.,TRBJ2-1,TGTGCCAGCAGTGCCGGACTCCGCGATGAGCAGTTCTTC,CASSAGLRDEQFF
.,TRBV19,.,TRBJ1-4,TGTGCCAGTAGTATGACAGCAACTAATGAAAAACTGTTTTTT,CASSMTATNEKLFF
TRBD1,TRBV18,.,TRBJ1-5,TGTGCCAGCTCACCCTCAGGGGGCGGCAATCAGCCCCAGCATTTT,CASSPSGGGNQPQHF
TRBD1,TRBV19,few,TRBJ2-7,TGTGCCAGTAGTATAACGGCAGGGGGCTACGAGCAGTACTTC,CASSITAGGYEQYF
TRBD1,TRBV7-3,.,TRBJ1-2,TGTGCCAGCAGCTTGGGACAGGGTAATGGCTACACCTTC,CASSLGQGNGYTF
TRBD1,TRBV7-2,.,TRBJ1-1,TGTGCCAGCAGCTTACGACAGGGGGGGATGAACACTGAAGCTTTCTTT,CASSLRQGGMNTEAFF
.,TRBV2,.,TRBJ2-1,TGTGCCAGCAGCCGGATAGCGAGCTCCTACAATGAGCAGTTCTTC,CASSRIASSYNEQFF
.,TRBV12-3/TRBV12-4,.,TRBJ2-5,TGTGCCAGCAGTTTCGGACAGAAAGAGACCCAGTACTTC,CASSFGQKETQYF
.,TRBV19,.,TRBJ1-2,TGTGCCAGCCATGGACCTCTCGACAGGTACTATGGCTACACCTTC,CASHGPLDRYYGYTF
.,TRBV28,.,TRBJ2-1,TGTGCCAGCAGTCCCTCCCCGACAGGCGGATCCTACAATGAGCAGTTCTTC,CASSPSPTGGSYNEQFF
TRBD1,TRBV29-1,.,TRBJ1-1,TGCAGCGCCGGGACAGCCATGAACACTGAAGCTTTCTTT,CSAGTAMNTEAFF
.,TRBV18,.,TRBJ1-5,TGTGCCAGCTCCCCGACAAGGCCAAATCAGCCCCAGCATTTT,CASSPTRPNQPQHF
.,TRBV4-3,.,TRBJ1-1,TGCGCCAGCAGCCAAGAGCAAGGAGGGGCCATGAACACTGAAGCTTTCTTT,CASSQEQGGAMNTEAFF
.,TRBV5-4,.,TRBJ2-7,TGTGCCAGCAGCTCTCCGGGACTGAGCTCCTACGAGCAGTACTTC,CASSSPGLSSYEQYF
.,TRBV11-1,.,TRBJ2-3,TGTGCCAGCAGCTTAGGGGCTCCCCAGACAGATACGCAGTATTTT,CASSLGAPQTDTQYF
.,TRBV5-1,.,TRBJ1-3,TGCGCCAGCAGCACCGGACAGCCCCAGAGCTCTGGAAACACCATATATTTT,CASSTGQPQSSGNTIYF
TRBD2,TRBV28,.,TRBJ2-3,TGTGCCAGCCACCCGGCCGCCGGGACTAGGGCAGATACGCAGTATTTT,CASHPAAGTRADTQYF